This entry lists 9 T cell receptor beta chains sequenced from one sample in a study of T cell repertoires in cytomegalovirus infection. TCRdb re-called the reads through MiXCR, storing one row per CDR3 protein. Of 500,000 to 600,000 distinct CDR3 sequences in the sample, approximately 15% were seen once. The source material was CD8+ T cells from PBMCs. The receptors derive from a human donor in good health (CMV status not recorded). Some clones in this sample may be carry-over from other donors' samples.

This clonotype has a count of ten or more. The V and J genes are TRBV4-2 and TRBJ2-1; TRBD2 matches 10 bases. This CDR3 has 19 amino acids. CDR1 LGHNA and CDR2 YNFKEQ come from the germline V gene. V shed 3 bases, J shed 5 bases, and the junction held 16 bases outside the gene matches. CDR3 amino acids: CASSQNLLAGRLRDNEQFF. CDR3 bases: TGTGCCAGCAGCCAGAACCTACTAGCGGGGCGCCTCAGGGACAATGAGCAGTTCTTC.

In this sample, this clonotype turned up many times. The chain combines TRBV7-9 with TRBJ2-2, with 8 bases matching TRBD1. The CDR3 is made up of 18 amino acids. CDR1 is SEHNR and CDR2 is FQNEAQ in the germline V gene (reference sequence). J gave up 4 bases and V 7 bases, and 17 bases lay outside the gene matches. The CDR3 bases are TGTGCCAGCACCTACCCAGGACAGGGCCCCGTATTCACCGGGGAGCTGTTTTTT. This encodes CASTYPGQGPVFTGELFF.

The chain is built from TRBV2 and TRBJ1-5; the match to TRBD1 covers 7 bases. Unmatched junction bases numbered 13, after V lost 5 bases and J lost 3 bases. This CDR3 comprises 17 residues. Germline values: CDR1 SNHLY, CDR2 FYNNEI. Here the CDR3 DNA reads TGTGCCAGCAGTTCATCCGACAGGGACATTTTCAATCAGCCCCAGCATTTT. This translates into CASSSSDRDIFNQPQHF.

This clonotype has more than one count but fewer than ten. The chain combines TRBV25-1 with TRBJ1-1; TRBD1 aligns across 9 bases. The CDR3 runs to 16 residues. Germline loops: CDR1 MGHDK, CDR2 SYGVNS. Trimming cost V 4 bases and J 3 bases; bases outside gene matches: 9. The CDR3 DNA sequence: TGTGCCAGCAGTGGGGACAGGGCGTTTGAGGACACTGAAGCTTTCTTT. Translating gives CASSGDRAFEDTEAFF.

The chain joins TRBV6-1 to TRBJ2-1, with 12 bases lining up with TRBD2. Germline assignment: CDR1 MNHNS and CDR2 SASEGT. With V trimmed by 10 bases and J by 6 bases, 7 bases remained unmatched. The CDR3 contains 14 residues. CDR3: CANRPSGGGNEQFF. In DNA, the CDR3 is TGTGCCAATAGACCTAGCGGGGGGGGCAATGAGCAGTTCTTC.

This clonotype showed up just a few times. V usage is TRBV27 and J usage is TRBJ2-1; 7 nucleotides align to TRBD1. V shed 2 bases and J 4 bases; nucleotides not matched to a gene: 2. This CDR3 contains 14 residues. CDR1 MNHEY and CDR2 SMNVEV come from the germline V gene (reference sequence). The DNA of the CDR3 is TGTGCCAGCAGTTTACGGGGACAGTACAATGAGCAGTTCTTC. This translates into CASSLRGQYNEQFF.

This clonotype was detected ten times or more. The chain couples TRBV7-3 to TRBJ2-3; 7 nucleotides align to TRBD2. V shed 8 bases, J shed 5 bases, and the junction held 13 bases outside the gene matches. Germline V lookup: CDR1 SGHTA, CDR2 FQGTGA. This CDR3 contains 15 residues. CDR3 protein: CASAGGGGMGDTQYF. CDR3 nucleotides: TGTGCCAGCGCTGGGGGGGGAGGTATGGGAGATACGCAGTATTTT.

The chain employs TRBV5-6 and TRBJ1-1, with TRBD1 identical over 7 bases. Germline-derived CDR1 and CDR2 are SGHDT and YYEEEE. J gave up 11 bases and V 0 bases, and 10 bases lay outside the gene matches. The length of the CDR3 is 14 residues. The CDR3, as DNA: TGTGCCAGCAGCTTGGGGACAGGTGGCCTGCGGGCTTTCTTT. It encodes CASSLGTGGLRAFF.

This clonotype occurred many times. The chain uses TRBV12-3 or TRBV12-4 and TRBJ2-5; D not resolved. Trimming pared 5 bases from V and 5 bases from J, leaving 12 bases between. The CDR3 consists of 13 residues. The CDR3 protein is CASSPPNIETQYF. For the CDR3, the DNA is TGTGCCAGCAGTCCACCGAACATCGAGACCCAGTACTTC.